This T cell receptor beta chain was sequenced in a study of spatial heterogeneity in lung cancer (dated by TCRdb to between 2018 and 2020). A note on the overall study: Beta-chain transcripts were consistently detected in greater numbers than alpha-chain transcripts, which likely reflected higher beta-chain transcript abundance. A strong correlation was found between TCR transcript counts in tumor regions and a T cell transcriptional module score from matched bulk RNA-seq. In the raw uncorrected reads, each unique combination of TCR and UMI appeared more than ten times on average. In non-small cell lung cancer, the study made a quantitative comparison of TCR alpha and beta repertoires among multiple tumor regions, matched nontumor lung and blood. TCR repertoire features were related to nonsynonymous mutation counts determined by whole-exome sequencing of tumor tissue. At surgery, both alpha and beta chains were TCR-sequenced in 200 to 250 tumor regions, fewer than 65 matched nontumor lung samples and a few dozen PBMC samples. General conclusions and limits of the study: Counts of ubiquitous and regional expanded TCRs correlated with counts of ubiquitous and regional nonsynonymous mutations, respectively. A correlation was observed between the number of expanded intratumoral alpha and beta TCRs and the tumor nonsynonymous mutation count. Confirming at a functional level the hypothesis that regional TCRs recognize regional mutations was considered to require additional single-cell paired TCR alpha and beta sequencing. TCR-seq coverage of tumor T cells was estimated to be only about 7% for alpha chains and approximately 12% for beta chains.

Between the V and J ends, shortened by 0 bases and 1 base respectively, the junction contains 9 bases. The germline V gene sets CDR1 to MDHEN and CDR2 to SYDVKM. There are 15 amino acids in the CDR3, from cysteine to phenylalanine inclusive. CDR3 DNA is the only sequence kept; it has 45 bases, read in frame from the first base. This clonotype is deemed medium-sized (0.01 to 0.1%). The target of this receptor is not known. No base quality information exists; no much larger clone differs at one position. The sample's time point label, in plain terms: sample taken at primary tumor resection. Donors were 72 patients with early-stage, untreated non-small cell lung cancer from the lung TRACERx cohort. For TCR sequencing, whole RNA was extracted from tumor and nontumor lung tissue, or from cryopreserved PBMC samples, and no cell sorting was done. A patient was chosen for TCR sequencing only when enough RNA was available from at least two tumor regions. Before selection, tumor and adjacent nontumor lung specimens were reviewed by a lung pathologist.

Receptors were amplified or captured by 5' RACE. This sample was sequenced with a NextSeq 500. To allow correction of PCR and sequencing errors, the TCR library protocol tagged every TCR cDNA molecule with a unique molecular identifier. The published analysis was carried out like this. Decombinator tools were used for TCR identification, UMI-based error correction and CDR3 extraction. Expanded TCRs were defined as those above a frequency of 2 per 1,000, corresponding to the top 1% of the tumor frequency distribution. Expanded tumor TCRs were classed as regional if statistically deemed absent (corrected P<0.05) from at least one tumor region, otherwise ubiquitous. Each repertoire was subsampled 100 times to 5,000 TCRs, after which Renyi diversity was computed with the R vegan package. CDR3 similarity networks were built from amino acid triplet string-kernel similarity, connecting CDR3s with pairwise similarity above 0.82. The raw public reads went through TCRdb reprocessing: fastp at Q25, MiXCR clone calling, in-frame beta chains kept. Each entry is one CDR3 protein sequence, shown with its most common DNA and genes. TCRdb, rather than the study authors, made the V and J calls. For this sample the table gives roughly 5,700 distinct CDR3 sequences, of which under 20% were detected only once. The ten biggest clones cover roughly a tenth of the sample.

This specimen was lung tumor tissue, taken at surgery. This TCR came from a male donor with early-stage non-small cell lung cancer. The chain joins TRBV28 to TRBJ1-1; the D segment cannot be called with confidence. The sequence in DNA is TGTGCCAGCAGTTTATGGGGCGGCGGGAACACTGAAGCTTTCTTT. The translation is CASSLWGGGNTEAFF.